What follows are 3 T cell receptor beta chains derived from one specimen sequenced in a study of blood T cell repertoires in COVID-19. Clones were sequenced by immunoSEQ multiplex PCR, and TCRdb holds only the in-frame ones, with some missing. The data contain tens of thousands of clones, around nine tenths of them seen just once; the ten biggest clones take up around 5%. Sequencing was performed on peripheral blood. All receptors come from a woman of 80 years or more with active or convalescent COVID-19.

The chain uses TRBV28 and TRBJ2-3, with TRBD1 matching over 8 bases. Per germline, CDR1 MDHEN and CDR2 SYDVKM. The CDR3 is 14 residues long. V lost 6 bases to trimming and J lost 4 bases; unmatched junction nucleotides: 6. The CDR3 loop reads CASSPQGGADTQYF. CDR3 DNA sequence: TGTGCCAGCAGCCCACAGGGGGGCGCAGATACGCAGTATTTT.

For the CDR3, the DNA is TGTGCCAGCAGTTTGGTCCAGTTCAACTATGGCTACACCTTC. As protein: CASSLVQFNYGYTF. This chain links TRBV28 with TRBJ1-2, with unresolved D. CDR3 length equals 14 residues. V was clipped by 3 bases and J by 2 bases, with 10 bases between them. Germline V gene data show CDR1 as MDHEN and CDR2 as SYDVKM.

V usage is TRBV11-3 and J usage is TRBJ2-5, with 8 bases aligning to TRBD1. With 5 bases clipped from V and 0 bases from J, the junction kept 2 bases outside the gene matches. CDR1 and CDR2 from the germline V gene are SGHNT and YENEEA. CDR3 length: 14 amino acids. Here the CDR3 reads CASSRDRYQETQYF. CDR3 sequence (DNA): TGTGCCAGCAGCCGGGACAGGTACCAAGAGACCCAGTACTTC.